One and the same sample provided the 26 T cell receptor beta chains below, sequenced in a study of T-cell reconstitution after alpha-beta-depleted transplantation in children. Unique molecular identifiers featured in how the TCRbeta library was prepared. TCRdb reprocessed the PCR reads via MiXCR and lists one record per CDR3 protein. This table has roughly 120,000 distinct CDR3 sequences, about 9.3% appearing once. Sequences were derived from PBMCs from the stem cell graft donor, sampled from the stem cell graft. The receptors derive from a human donor who donated a stem cell graft to a child with acute lymphoblastic leukemia.

In its sample, this clonotype was seen many times. This sequence joins TRBV20-1 and TRBJ2-7; 7 bases map to TRBD2. From germline, CDR1 is DFQATT and CDR2 SNEGSKA (reference sequence). The junction had 11 bases not matched to a gene; V was cut back by 6 bases and J by 3 bases. There are 14 residues in the CDR3. CDR3 residues: CSAGEGGMDYEQYF. The CDR3 nucleotides read TGCAGTGCCGGGGAGGGAGGGATGGACTACGAGCAGTACTTC.

This clonotype was recorded many times. This chain links TRBV7-2 with TRBJ1-1, with a tentative D call TRBD1 (5 bases). Germline assignment: CDR1 SGHTA and CDR2 FQGNSA. Trimming removed 4 bases at V and 0 bases at J, with 9 bases between. CDR3 length equals 14 residues. The CDR3, as DNA: TGTGCCAGCAGCTCTGGGGGGGTGAACACTGAAGCTTTCTTT. As protein: CASSSGGVNTEAFF.

This clonotype showed up many times. The rearrangement links TRBV7-2 to TRBJ2-5; TRBD1 might be the D (5 bases). The germline V and J ends were trimmed by 2 bases and 4 bases, with 20 bases remaining between them. Germline CDR1 reads SGHTA; CDR2 reads FQGNSA. The CDR3 loop spans 17 amino acids. This chain's CDR3 is CASSLNGLGAVGETQYF. DNA of the CDR3: TGTGCCAGCAGCTTAAATGGGTTAGGGGCGGTCGGAGAGACCCAGTACTTC.

This clonotype was seen many times. The chain joins TRBV19 to TRBJ2-2; no clear D gene. This CDR3 is built from 14 residues. V was shortened by 4 bases and J by 3 bases, with 9 bases between the two germline ends. Germline CDR1 and CDR2: LNHDA and SQIVND (reference sequence). The CDR3 sequence: CASSRTSYTGELFF. Here the CDR3 DNA reads TGTGCCAGTAGTAGGACCTCTTACACCGGGGAGCTGTTTTTT.

This clonotype was recorded a few times. A read error is possible here, since a much larger clone lies one base away. V and J are TRBV27 and TRBJ2-4; TRBD1 aligns across 7 bases. After removal of 2 bases from V and 12 bases from J, the junction contained 10 bases not matched to a gene. Germline CDR1 MNHEY, CDR2 SMNVEV (reference sequence). The CDR3 totals 14 residues. The CDR3 region has the DNA TGTGCCAGCAGTTTAGATTTCCTTGGGGACAGTCAGTACTTC. Protein sequence: CASSLDFLGDSQYF.

This clonotype was recorded at least ten times. This rearrangement joins TRBV12-3 or TRBV12-4 to TRBJ1-3; no definite D call. The CDR3 loop spans 16 amino acids. V was cut by 3 bases and J by 0 bases, with 12 bases left in between. As DNA, the CDR3 is TGTGCCAGCAGTTTGGACCTCCGAGGCTCTGGAAACACCATATATTTT. It encodes CASSLDLRGSGNTIYF.

This clonotype has ten or more counts. The gene calls are TRBV29-1 and TRBJ1-1, with 7 bases fitting TRBD1. V shed 1 base, J shed 2 bases, and the junction held 13 bases outside the gene matches. Germline-derived CDR1 and CDR2 are SQVTM and ANQGSEA. The CDR3 consists of 17 residues. CDR3 in amino acids: CSVEGMTGFNYNTEAFF. The CDR3 bases are TGCAGCGTTGAAGGGATGACAGGGTTTAATTACAACACTGAAGCTTTCTTT.

This clonotype was seen many times. V is TRBV6-5 and J is TRBJ1-3, with no clear D. The CDR3 contains 16 residues. Germline CDR1 is MNHEY and CDR2 is SVGAGI. V was shortened by 4 bases and J by 0 bases, with 13 bases between the two germline ends. The CDR3 sequence is CASSFSGGSSGNTIYF. CDR3 sequence (DNA): TGTGCCAGCAGTTTTTCCGGCGGGAGCTCTGGAAACACCATATATTTT.

This clonotype came up many times. The chain links TRBV5-5 to TRBJ1-2; a weak D match, TRBD1 (5 bases). Trimming removed 7 bases from V and 5 bases from J, with 18 bases in between. Germline V CDR1 and CDR2: SGHKS, YYEKEE (reference sequence). This CDR3 is built from 14 residues. The CDR3 reads CASRPGTDPYGYTF. CDR3 sequence (DNA): TGTGCCAGCCGACCCGGGACGGACCCTTATGGCTACACCTTC.

The table lists this clonotype with many counts. The chain combines TRBV7-9 with TRBJ2-7; possibly TRBD2 for D (7 bases). From germline, CDR1 is SEHNR and CDR2 FQNEAQ (reference sequence). The CDR3 runs 18 residues. Trimming shortened V by 1 base and J by 1 base, and 20 bases separated the two germline ends. DNA of the CDR3: TGTGCCAGCAGCTTAGGTGGATTATTTGGGGGGGCATCCTACGAGCAGTACTTC. Amino acid sequence: CASSLGGLFGGASYEQYF. The full variable domain, in which reference TRBV7-9 and TRBJ2-7 provide the parts outside the CDR3, is DTGVSQNPRHKITKRGQNVTFRCDPISEHNRLYWYRQTLGQGPEFLTYFQNEAQLEKSRLLSDRFSAERPKGSFSTLEIQRTEQGDSAMYLCASSLGGLFGGASYEQYFGPGTRLTVT.

The table lists this clonotype with a count of one. One end of the junction is discordant with germline, which a read error may explain. The V call is TRBV7-6, the J call TRBJ2-1, with D perhaps matching TRBD1 or TRBD2 (5 bases each). Germline loops: CDR1 SGHVS, CDR2 FNYEAQ. This CDR3 is built from 16 residues. The CDR3 sequence: CDSSLNAGSSYNEQFF. The CDR3 DNA reads as TGTGACAGCAGCTTGAATGCAGGGAGCTCCTACAATGAGCAGTTCTTC.

This clonotype has ten or more counts. This rearrangement joins TRBV5-6 to TRBJ1-1; no definite D call. Deletions cut 2 bases from V and 3 bases from J, with 2 bases between. This CDR3 is 11 amino acids long. The germline V gene has CDR1 SGHDT and CDR2 YYEEEE. CDR3 protein: CASSFHTEAFF. The CDR3 DNA follows: TGTGCCAGCAGCTTCCACACTGAAGCTTTCTTT.

This clonotype was counted ten times or more. The chain is built from TRBV4-1 and TRBJ2-7, with D uncertain. The CDR3 runs 14 residues. Per the germline V gene, CDR1 is MGHRA and CDR2 is YSYEKL. Trimming removed 7 bases from V and 0 bases from J, with 13 bases in between. CDR3 loop: CASKPDLSSYEQYF. The DNA of the CDR3 is TGCGCCAGCAAACCCGACTTGAGCTCCTACGAGCAGTACTTC.

This clonotype was counted many times. The chain combines TRBV7-9 with TRBJ1-3; D remains unclear. Germline CDR1 is SEHNR and CDR2 is FQNEAQ (reference sequence). Between the trimmed V and J ends, which lost 0 bases and 2 bases, there was a span of 2 bases. The CDR3 is 13 residues long. The CDR3, as DNA: TGTGCCAGCAGCTTAGCGACTGGAAACACCATATATTTT. This codes for CASSLATGNTIYF.

There are many counts of this clonotype. The chain joins TRBV5-1 to TRBJ2-5; 9 bases map to TRBD2. With 4 bases clipped from V and 1 base from J, the junction kept 5 bases outside the gene matches. The CDR3 runs to 15 residues. The germline CDR1 and CDR2 sequences are SGHRS and YFSETQ. CDR3 DNA sequence: TGCGCCAGCAGCGGGGGGACTAGCACCCAAGAGACCCAGTACTTC. Translation gives CASSGGTSTQETQYF.

This clonotype was recorded many times. The genes are TRBV4-3 and TRBJ2-1; no definite D call. The CDR3 runs to 15 residues. Germline assignment: CDR1 LGHNA and CDR2 YSLEER. V was cut by 1 base and J by 1 base, with 8 bases left in between. The CDR3 is CASSQGSASYNEQFF. Here the CDR3 DNA reads TGCGCCAGCAGCCAAGGGAGCGCTTCCTACAATGAGCAGTTCTTC.

At least ten counts were recorded for this clonotype. J is TRBJ2-2 and V is TRBV24-1, with 8 nucleotides matching TRBD2. This CDR3 is built from 14 residues. Germline V lookup: CDR1 KGHDR, CDR2 SFDVKD. Trimming at V came to 6 bases and at J to 4 bases, leaving 3 bases not matched to a gene. CDR3 protein: CATSSGLVTGELFF. The CDR3 DNA sequence: TGTGCCACCAGTTCGGGACTAGTCACCGGGGAGCTGTTTTTT.

This clonotype showed up many times. This chain links TRBV20-1 with TRBJ1-1; 11 bases align to TRBD1. The junction had 19 bases not matched to a gene; V was cut back by 2 bases and J by 5 bases. This CDR3 is built from 19 residues. In germline, CDR1 is DFQATT, CDR2 SNEGSKA (reference sequence). The CDR3, as DNA: TGCAGTGCTAGAATGCCGCCCCGGGACAGGGGGAGGTGGTGGACTGAAGCTTTCTTT. Its protein is CSARMPPRDRGRWWTEAFF.

This clonotype showed up many times. The chain uses TRBV7-2 and TRBJ2-5; weak D call: TRBD1 (7 bases). The CDR3 is made up of 16 amino acids. Germline values: CDR1 SGHTA, CDR2 FQGNSA. V lost 2 bases to trimming and J lost 2 bases, with 15 bases between them. This chain's CDR3 is CASSLNQGGFQETQYF. The CDR3 bases are TGTGCCAGCAGCTTAAACCAGGGGGGTTTTCAAGAGACCCAGTACTTC.

This clonotype came up many times. CDR3 in DNA: TGTGCCAGCAGCGTGGGACATAGCTCCTACAATGAGCAGTTCTTC. It encodes CASSVGHSSYNEQFF. V and J are TRBV5-6 and TRBJ2-1; a weak D match, TRBD1 (6 bases). This CDR3 contains 15 residues. The V end lost 4 bases, the J end lost 0 bases, and 11 bases lay between the germline ends. CDR1 and CDR2 from the germline V gene are SGHDT and YYEEEE.

This clonotype was detected ten times or more. The rearrangement joins TRBV14 to TRBJ2-3; the D gene is possibly TRBD2 (6 bases). Germline CDR1 reads SGHDN; CDR2 reads FVKESK. V lost 1 base, J lost 0 bases, and 8 bases lay in between. The CDR3 loop spans 15 amino acids. The CDR3 nucleotides are TGTGCCAGCAGCCAAGCGGGGGTTAGCACAGATACGCAGTATTTT. It translates to CASSQAGVSTDTQYF.

In its sample, this clonotype was seen many times. This chain joins TRBV10-2 and TRBJ2-4; D ambiguous. CDR3 length equals 12 residues. Germline CDR1 is WSHSY and CDR2 is SAAADI. V was trimmed by 8 bases and J by 7 bases, leaving 12 bases between them. The DNA for the CDR3 is TGCGCCAGCGGGAATTGGGCCAACATTCAGTACTTC. The encoded protein is CASGNWANIQYF.

This clonotype was seen ten or more times. The chain carries TRBV21-1 and TRBJ1-5; the D call in the table, TRBD1, was not verified against the DNA. TRBV21-1 is shown as a pseudogene. This CDR3 region has 16 residues. The CDR3, as DNA: TGTGCCAGCAGCACCTGGTGGGCAGGGGTGAGTCAGCCCCAGCATTTT. Translated: CASSTWWAGVSQPQHF.

This clonotype showed up many times. The V gene is TRBV15, the J gene TRBJ2-2; TRBD2 might be the D (6 bases). The CDR3 has 16 amino acids. Germline V gene sequence: CDR1 LNHNV, CDR2 YYDKDF (reference sequence). Trimming stripped 4 bases from V and 2 bases from J, with 14 bases between. CDR3 bases: TGTGCCACCAGCACCTATAGCGGAGACAACACCGGGGAGCTGTTTTTT. Its protein product is CATSTYSGDNTGELFF. Combining the CDR3 with reference TRBV15 and TRBJ2-2 gives the whole variable domain DAMVIQNPRYQVTQFGKPVTLSCSQTLNHNVMYWYQQKSSQAPKLLFHYYDKDFNNEADTPDNFQSRRPNTSFCFLDIRSPGLGDTAMYLCATSTYSGDNTGELFFGEGSRLTVL.

This clonotype was observed at least ten times. The chain couples TRBV4-1 to TRBJ1-5, with D possibly being TRBD1 (6 bases). V gave up 6 bases and J gave up 2 bases, with 17 bases separating them. The germline V gene has CDR1 MGHRA and CDR2 YSYEKL. The CDR3 spans 16 residues. The CDR3 loop is CASSPSGGLGNQPQHF. CDR3 sequence (DNA): TGCGCCAGCAGTCCCAGTGGGGGGCTCGGCAATCAGCCCCAGCATTTT.

There are a few counts of this clonotype. The chain employs TRBV29-1 and TRBJ2-5, with 9 nucleotides matching TRBD1. The CDR3 has 15 amino acids. The V and J ends lost 0 bases and 4 bases, in that order; junction bases with no gene match: 6. Germline lookup yields CDR1 SQVTM and CDR2 ANQGSEA. The CDR3 is CSVEELTGGGETQYF. The CDR3 region has the DNA TGCAGCGTTGAAGAGTTGACAGGGGGAGGAGAGACCCAGTACTTC.